This T cell receptor (beta chain) was recovered during a study of blood T cell repertoires in COVID-19. The method was immunoSEQ multiplex PCR; TCRdb's version includes in-frame clones alone and lacks a portion of them. The data hold a few hundred thousand clones, with about 87% observed a single time. Cohort placement rested on clinical history that participants reported themselves. The CDR3 spans 14 residues. Germline V CDR1 and CDR2: MNHEY, SVGEGT. V was pared by 2 bases and J by 4 bases, with 11 bases between. The TCR sequence derives from a woman between 45 and 60 years old who had recovered from COVID-19. The chain employs TRBV6-2 or TRBV6-3 and TRBJ1-2, with D maybe TRBD1 (6 bases). The specimen sequenced was PBMCs or T cells enriched from blood (not recorded which). Here the CDR3 reads CASSYHGRGYGYTF. DNA for the CDR3: TGTGCCAGCAGTTACCACGGCAGGGGCTATGGCTACACCTTC.